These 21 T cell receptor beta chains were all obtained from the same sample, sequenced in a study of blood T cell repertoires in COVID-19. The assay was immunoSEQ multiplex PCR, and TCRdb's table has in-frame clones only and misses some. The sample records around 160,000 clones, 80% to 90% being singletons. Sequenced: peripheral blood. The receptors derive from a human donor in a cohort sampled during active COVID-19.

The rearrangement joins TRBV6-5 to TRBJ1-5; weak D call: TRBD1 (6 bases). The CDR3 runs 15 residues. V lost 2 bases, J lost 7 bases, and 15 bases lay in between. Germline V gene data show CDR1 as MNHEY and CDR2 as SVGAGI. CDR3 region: CASSYGGQGGQPQHF. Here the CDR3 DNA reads TGTGCCAGCAGTTACGGGGGCCAGGGCGGGCAGCCCCAGCATTTT.

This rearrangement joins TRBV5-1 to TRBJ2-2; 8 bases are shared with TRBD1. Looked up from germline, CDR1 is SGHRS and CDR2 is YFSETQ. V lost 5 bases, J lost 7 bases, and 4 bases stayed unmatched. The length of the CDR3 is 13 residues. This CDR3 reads CASRWTGRGELFF. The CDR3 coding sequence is TGCGCCAGCAGGTGGACAGGGCGCGGGGAGCTGTTTTTT.

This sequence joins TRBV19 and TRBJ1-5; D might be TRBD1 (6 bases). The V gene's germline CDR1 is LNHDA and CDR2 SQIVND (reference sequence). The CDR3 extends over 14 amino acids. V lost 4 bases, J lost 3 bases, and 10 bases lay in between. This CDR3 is CASSTQGFNQPQHF. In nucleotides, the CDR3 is TGTGCCAGTAGTACACAGGGCTTCAATCAGCCCCAGCATTTT.

The DNA for the CDR3 is TGTGCCAGCAGCCCATCCGCGGCAGGGGCCTCTGGAAACACCATATATTTT. It is translated as CASSPSAAGASGNTIYF. This chain connects TRBV5-4 to TRBJ1-3, with D perhaps TRBD1 (6 bases). Germline V CDR1 and CDR2: SGHNT, YYREEE (reference sequence). The CDR3 consists of 17 residues. Trimming pared 4 bases from V and 0 bases from J, leaving 17 bases between.

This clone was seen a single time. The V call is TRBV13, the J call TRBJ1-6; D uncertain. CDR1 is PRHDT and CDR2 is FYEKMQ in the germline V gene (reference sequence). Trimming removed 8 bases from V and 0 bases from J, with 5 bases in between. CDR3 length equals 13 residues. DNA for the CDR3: TGTGCCAGCGGGAGCTCCTATAATTCACCCCTCCACTTT. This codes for CASGSSYNSPLHF. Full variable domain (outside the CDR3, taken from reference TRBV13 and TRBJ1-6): AAGVIQSPRHLIKEKRETATLKCYPIPRHDTVYWYQQGPGQDPQFLISFYEKMQSDKGSIPDRFSAQQFSDYHSELNMSSLELGDSALYFCASGSSYNSPLHFGNGTRLTVT.

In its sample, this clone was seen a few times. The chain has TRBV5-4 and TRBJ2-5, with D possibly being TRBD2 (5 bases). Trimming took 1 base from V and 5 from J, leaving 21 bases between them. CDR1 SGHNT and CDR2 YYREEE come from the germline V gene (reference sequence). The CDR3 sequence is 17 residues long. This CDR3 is CASSLLRFAGGGETQYF. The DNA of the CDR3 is TGTGCCAGCAGCTTGTTGCGCTTCGCGGGTGGTGGGGAGACCCAGTACTTC.

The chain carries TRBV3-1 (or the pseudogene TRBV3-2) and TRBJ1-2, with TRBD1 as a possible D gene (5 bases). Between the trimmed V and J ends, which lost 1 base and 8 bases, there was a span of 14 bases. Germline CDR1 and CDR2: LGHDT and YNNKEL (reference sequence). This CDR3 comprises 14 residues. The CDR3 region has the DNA TGTGCCAGCAGCCAAGGACAGCCAGCGGGGGGCTACACCTTC. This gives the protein CASSQGQPAGGYTF.

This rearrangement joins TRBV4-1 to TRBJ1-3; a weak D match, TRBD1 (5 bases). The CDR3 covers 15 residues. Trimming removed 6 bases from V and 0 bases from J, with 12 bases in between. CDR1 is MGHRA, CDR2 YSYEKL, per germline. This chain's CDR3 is CASRPSRGSGNTIYF. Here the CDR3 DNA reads TGCGCCAGCAGACCCTCTAGGGGCTCTGGAAACACCATATATTTT.

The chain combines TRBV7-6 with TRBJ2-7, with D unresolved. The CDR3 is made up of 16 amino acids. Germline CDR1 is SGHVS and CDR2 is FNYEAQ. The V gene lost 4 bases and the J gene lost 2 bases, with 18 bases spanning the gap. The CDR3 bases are TGTGCCAGCAGCTATCATGGGCTTTCTCAACCCTACGAGCAGTACTTC. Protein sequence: CASSYHGLSQPYEQYF.

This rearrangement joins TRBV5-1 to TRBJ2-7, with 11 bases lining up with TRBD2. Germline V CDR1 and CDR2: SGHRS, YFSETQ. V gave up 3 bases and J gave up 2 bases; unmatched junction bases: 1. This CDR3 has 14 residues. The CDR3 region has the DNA TGCGCCAGCAGCTCTAGCGGGGGGCCCTACGAGCAGTACTTC. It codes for CASSSSGGPYEQYF. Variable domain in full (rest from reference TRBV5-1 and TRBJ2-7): KAGVTQTPRYLIKTRGQQVTLSCSPISGHRSVSWYQQTPGQGLQFLFEYFSETQRNKGNFPGRFSGRQFSNSRSEMNVSTLELGDSALYLCASSSSGGPYEQYFGPGTRLTVT.

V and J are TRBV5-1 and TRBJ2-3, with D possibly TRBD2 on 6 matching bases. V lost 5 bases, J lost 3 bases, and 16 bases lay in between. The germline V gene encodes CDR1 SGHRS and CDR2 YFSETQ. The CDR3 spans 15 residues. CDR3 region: CASSVWGEVTDTQYF. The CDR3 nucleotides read TGCGCCAGCAGTGTGTGGGGGGAAGTAACAGATACGCAGTATTTT.

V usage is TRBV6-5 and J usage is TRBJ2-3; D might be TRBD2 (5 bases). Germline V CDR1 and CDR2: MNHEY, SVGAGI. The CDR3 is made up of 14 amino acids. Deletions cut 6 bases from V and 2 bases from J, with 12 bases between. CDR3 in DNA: TGTGCCAGCAGGGACTCGGAATACACAGATACGCAGTATTTT. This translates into CASRDSEYTDTQYF.

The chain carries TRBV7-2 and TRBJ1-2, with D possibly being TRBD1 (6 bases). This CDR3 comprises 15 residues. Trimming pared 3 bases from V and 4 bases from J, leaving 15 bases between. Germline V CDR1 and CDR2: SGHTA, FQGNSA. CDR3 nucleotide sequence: TGTGCCAGCAGCTTGTGGACAGAAGACCTCTATGGCTACACCTTC. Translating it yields CASSLWTEDLYGYTF.

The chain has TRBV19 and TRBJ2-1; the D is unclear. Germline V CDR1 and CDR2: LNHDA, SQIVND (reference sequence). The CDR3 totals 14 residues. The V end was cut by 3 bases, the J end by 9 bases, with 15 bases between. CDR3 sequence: CASSISAPTGEQFF. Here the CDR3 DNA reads TGTGCCAGTAGTATCTCTGCCCCGACGGGTGAGCAGTTCTTC.

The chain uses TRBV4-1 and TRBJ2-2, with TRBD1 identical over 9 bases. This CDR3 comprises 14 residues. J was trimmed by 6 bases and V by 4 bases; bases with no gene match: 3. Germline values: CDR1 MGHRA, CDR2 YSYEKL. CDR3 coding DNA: TGCGCCAGCAGCCGGGGACAGGGACCCGGGGAGCTGTTTTTT. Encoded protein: CASSRGQGPGELFF.

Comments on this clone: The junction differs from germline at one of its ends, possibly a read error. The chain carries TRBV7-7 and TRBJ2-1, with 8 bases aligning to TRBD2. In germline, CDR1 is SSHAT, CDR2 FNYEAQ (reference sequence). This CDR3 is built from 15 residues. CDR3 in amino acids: CASSLGTRGGDEQFF. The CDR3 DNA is TGTGCTAGCAGCTTAGGGACTAGGGGAGGGGATGAGCAGTTCTTC.

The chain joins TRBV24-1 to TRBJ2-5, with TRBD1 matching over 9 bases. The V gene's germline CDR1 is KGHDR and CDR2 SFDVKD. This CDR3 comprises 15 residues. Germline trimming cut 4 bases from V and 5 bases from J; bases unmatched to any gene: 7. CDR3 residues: CATSDSGTGSETQYF. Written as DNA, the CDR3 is TGTGCCACCAGTGACTCCGGGACAGGGTCGGAGACCCAGTACTTC.

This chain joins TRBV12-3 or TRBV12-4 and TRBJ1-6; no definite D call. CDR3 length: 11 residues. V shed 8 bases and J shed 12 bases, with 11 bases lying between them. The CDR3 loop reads CASRAGGPLHF. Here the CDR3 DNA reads TGTGCCAGCCGGGCGGGAGGACCCCTCCACTTT.

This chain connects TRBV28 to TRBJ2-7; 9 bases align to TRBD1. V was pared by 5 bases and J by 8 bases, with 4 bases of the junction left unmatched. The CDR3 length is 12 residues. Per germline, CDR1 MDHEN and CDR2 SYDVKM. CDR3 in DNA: TGTGCCAGCAGTCTCGGACAGGGGCAGCAGTACTTC. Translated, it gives CASSLGQGQQYF.

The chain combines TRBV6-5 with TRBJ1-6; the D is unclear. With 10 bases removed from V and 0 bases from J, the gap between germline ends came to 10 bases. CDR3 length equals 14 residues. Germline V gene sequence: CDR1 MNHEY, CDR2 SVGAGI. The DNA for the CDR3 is TGTGCCATCCGACGGAGCTCCTATAATTCACCCCTCCACTTT. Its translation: CAIRRSSYNSPLHF.

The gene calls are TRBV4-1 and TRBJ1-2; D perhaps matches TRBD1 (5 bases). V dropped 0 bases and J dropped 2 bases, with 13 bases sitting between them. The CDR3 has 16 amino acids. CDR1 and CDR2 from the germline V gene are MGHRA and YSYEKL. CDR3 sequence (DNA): TGCGCCAGCAGCCAAGATCCGGGGGTCCCCAACTATGGCTACACCTTC. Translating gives CASSQDPGVPNYGYTF.